The rows below give T cell receptor beta chains drawn from one sample of a study of cytotoxic CD8 clonotypes in ibrutinib-treated CLL. The repertoire was sequenced with immunoSEQ multiplex PCR; TCRdb's copy has only in-frame clones and lacks some. The data hold roughly 330,000 clones, with over 55% observed a single time. Sequenced material: PBMCs, taken after 36 months of ibrutinib treatment. Every receptor here comes from a human donor with chronic lymphocytic leukemia. The CDR3 runs from the conserved cysteine through the conserved F or W. D genes are given only for firm matches. Size is stated for part of the rows, as once, few or many counts, or as a class when the clone is expanded.

>TRBV10-3|TRBJ2-2|16|TRBD2|once
CAISDWGLAGTGELFF
TGTGCCATCAGTGATTGGGGACTAGCGGGTACCGGGGAGCTGTTTTTT
>TRBV6-1|TRBJ1-2|14|.|.
CASSTNGRNYGYTF
TGTGCCAGCAGTACTAATGGACGAAACTATGGCTACACCTTC
>TRBV18|TRBJ2-1|15|TRBD2|.
CASSPRLAGVNEQFF
TGTGCCAGCTCACCCCGACTAGCGGGAGTGAATGAGCAGTTCTTC
>TRBV4-3|TRBJ2-3|15|.|.
CASSQDLASTDTQYF
TGCGCCAGCAGCCAAGATCTGGCTAGCACAGATACGCAGTATTTT
>TRBV5-1|TRBJ2-7|14|.|few
CASSLGGGGYEQYF
TGCGCCAGCAGCTTGGGAGGGGGAGGCTACGAGCAGTACTTC
>TRBV11-2|TRBJ1-1|16|TRBD1|.
CASSPRTGRWNTEAFF
TGTGCCAGCAGCCCTCGGACAGGGAGGTGGAACACTGAAGCTTTCTTT
>TRBV6-5|TRBJ1-5|13|TRBD1|.
CASSRQGYQPQHF
TGTGCCAGCAGTCGACAGGGATACCAGCCCCAGCATTTT
>TRBV28|TRBJ2-2|16|TRBD1|.
CASSADRGPDTGELFF
TGTGCCAGCAGTGCAGACAGGGGGCCGGACACCGGGGAGCTGTTTTTT
>TRBV6-1|TRBJ2-5|13|TRBD1|.
CASSWDRGETQYF
TGTGCCAGCAGCTGGGACAGGGGAGAGACCCAGTACTTC
>TRBV4-3|TRBJ2-7|15|TRBD1|.
CASSQADRAIYEQYF
TGCGCCAGCAGCCAAGCGGACAGGGCAATCTACGAGCAGTACTTC
>TRBV2|TRBJ1-1|11|.|.
CASSVLTEAFF
TGTGCCAGCAGTGTTTTGACTGAAGCTTTCTTT
>TRBV29-1|TRBJ2-5|16|.|.
CSVEDRKTAFHETQYF
TGCAGCGTTGAAGATCGGAAGACAGCGTTTCATGAGACCCAGTACTTC
>TRBV2|TRBJ2-7|15|TRBD2|.
CASRFSSGGSYEQYF
TGTGCCAGCAGGTTTTCTAGCGGGGGGTCCTACGAGCAGTACTTC
>TRBV2|TRBJ2-1|13|.|.
CASSGDKYNEQFF
TGTGCCAGCAGTGGGGACAAGTACAATGAGCAGTTCTTC
>TRBV9|TRBJ1-5|14|.|.
CASSVLGSGQPQHF
TGTGCCAGCAGCGTTTTAGGGAGCGGACAGCCCCAGCATTTT
>TRBV4-1|TRBJ1-2|13|TRBD1|few
CASRDSPNYGYTF
TGCGCCAGCCGGGACAGCCCCAACTATGGCTACACCTTC
>TRBV2|TRBJ2-7|15|TRBD1|few
CASREFRGRSYEQYF
TGTGCCAGCAGAGAGTTCAGGGGGCGGTCCTACGAGCAGTACTTC
>TRBV6-1|TRBJ1-2|16|.|.
CASSAAITGRHYGYTF
TGTGCCAGCAGTGCTGCGATAACCGGTAGGCACTATGGCTACACCTTC
>TRBV7-8|TRBJ2-2|15|TRBD2|.
CAFLSGGHRTGELFF
TGTGCCTTTTTAAGCGGGGGCCATCGCACCGGGGAGCTGTTTTTT
>TRBV2|TRBJ1-2|14|TRBD1|.
CASNPGQGDYGYTF
TGTGCCAGCAATCCGGGACAGGGGGATTATGGCTACACCTTC
>TRBV9|TRBJ2-7|19|.|.
CASSDEGDPYSPWDYEQYF
TGTGCCAGCAGCGACGAGGGGGACCCCTACTCCCCCTGGGATTACGAGCAGTACTTC
>TRBV7-9|TRBJ1-6|11|.|.
CASSLGGPLHF
TGTGCCAGCAGCTTGGGGGGACCCCTCCACTTT
>TRBV5-1|TRBJ2-3|15|.|.
CASSLEGREVDTQYF
TGCGCCAGCAGCTTGGAAGGCAGGGAGGTAGATACGCAGTATTTT
>TRBV21-1|TRBJ2-7|18|.|.
CASSKGFALAGGFSEQYF
TGTGCCAGCAGCAAAGGATTCGCGCTAGCGGGAGGCTTTTCCGAGCAGTACTTC
>TRBV23-1|TRBJ2-5|16|TRBD1|.
CASSPQEDRAQETQYF
TGCGCCAGCAGTCCCCAAGAGGACAGGGCCCAAGAGACCCAGTACTTC
>TRBV19|TRBJ1-2|17|TRBD1|.
CASSIVVGQAVNYGYTF
TGTGCCAGTAGTATAGTGGTCGGACAGGCAGTTAACTATGGCTACACCTTC
>TRBV6-6|TRBJ1-5|15|TRBD1|.
CASSHPDRGRQPQHF
TGTGCCAGCAGTCACCCTGACAGGGGGCGGCAGCCCCAGCATTTT
>TRBV6-1|TRBJ2-5|14|TRBD1|few
CASRGTGTPETQYF
TGTGCCAGCAGGGGGACAGGGACCCCAGAGACCCAGTACTTC
>TRBV27|TRBJ2-1|14|.|.
CASSLSRRLNEQFF
TGTGCCAGCAGTTTATCCCGGCGGTTGAATGAGCAGTTCTTC
>TRBV15|TRBJ2-5|15|.|few
CATSRDGAGSETQYF
TGTGCCACCAGCAGAGATGGGGCGGGTTCGGAGACCCAGTACTTC
>TRBV9|TRBJ2-5|15|.|.
CASSGMGASQETQYF
TGTGCCAGCAGCGGAATGGGGGCGAGCCAAGAGACCCAGTACTTC
>TRBV4-3|TRBJ2-1|20|TRBD2|once
CASSQGPGLAGVGLRNEQFF
TGCGCCAGCAGCCAGGGACCGGGACTAGCGGGAGTGGGGCTGCGGAATGAGCAGTTCTTC
>TRBV28|TRBJ2-7|15|.|.
CASTSTGRLSYEQYF
TGTGCCAGCACGTCTACAGGGCGCCTTTCCTACGAGCAGTACTTC
>TRBV6-5|TRBJ2-7|14|TRBD1|once
CASRGTGGSYEQYF
TGTGCCAGCAGGGGTACAGGGGGCTCCTACGAGCAGTACTTC
>TRBV5-1|TRBJ2-2|16|TRBD1|.
CASSLRDRVNAGELFF
TGCGCCAGCAGCTTGCGGGACAGGGTCAATGCCGGGGAGCTGTTTTTT
>TRBV4-3|TRBJ2-3|13|.|.
CASRDLITDTQYF
TGCGCCAGCAGAGACCTGATCACAGATACGCAGTATTTT
>TRBV15|TRBJ1-5|15|.|.
CATSRDPGLNQPQHF
TGTGCCACCAGCAGAGATCCGGGGTTAAATCAGCCCCAGCATTTT
>TRBV4-3|TRBJ1-5|16|.|once
CASSQDLTGSNQPQHF
TGCGCCAGCAGCCAAGATCTAACAGGGAGCAATCAGCCCCAGCATTTT
>TRBV19|TRBJ2-7|15|.|once
CASSVNRVLTYEQYF
TGTGCCAGTAGTGTTAACAGGGTCCTAACCTACGAGCAGTACTTC
>TRBV6-5|TRBJ2-7|16|.|.
CASSYASDSYYYEQYF
TGTGCCAGCAGTTACGCCTCGGACAGCTACTACTACGAGCAGTACTTC
>TRBV11-2|TRBJ2-5|14|.|.
CASSFLAGGETQYF
TGTGCCAGCAGCTTTCTTGCCGGGGGAGAGACCCAGTACTTC
>TRBV29-1|TRBJ2-3|16|TRBD2|.
CSVEAVAGAGTDTQYF
TGCAGCGTTGAAGCCGTAGCGGGAGCGGGCACAGATACGCAGTATTTT
>TRBV5-8|TRBJ1-4|17|.|.
CASSLGVWREANEKLFF
TGTGCCAGCAGCTTGGGAGTATGGAGGGAAGCTAATGAAAAACTGTTTTTT
>TRBV19|TRBJ2-7|13|.|.
CASSIWGSYEQYF
TGTGCCAGTAGTATCTGGGGATCCTACGAGCAGTACTTC